These T cell receptor beta chains were read from a single sample in a study of PD-1 blockade in classical Hodgkin lymphoma. Method: immunoSEQ multiplex PCR; TCRdb's copy keeps in-frame clones and lacks some. The sample contains more than 35,000 clones, 70% to 80% of which appear only once. The sample was peripheral blood mononuclear cells (PBMCs), taken at baseline. The receptors were gathered from a human donor with classical Hodgkin lymphoma. The CDR3 runs from the conserved cysteine through the conserved F or W. Size values are once, few and many counts, or a class for expanded clones, and some rows have none.

clone size | V gene | CDR3 protein
NA | TRBV28 | CASSSPGGRDEQYF
few | TRBV4-2 | CASSQDRGWNTEAFF
once | TRBV6-6 | CASSPGRLLEKLFF
NA | TRBV28 | CASSETGTLAKNIQYF
NA | TRBV18 | CASSSSGTGSYGYTF
NA | TRBV15 | CATSRERGPPAYNEQFF
NA | TRBV7-9 | CASSLSRVVYTQYF
few | TRBV5-6 | CASSRATSGRAYEQYF
NA | TRBV7-6 | CASSLGETEAFF
NA | TRBV5-8 | CASSLGQGIEETQYF
NA | TRBV4-1 | CASSQPGTRGRFEQYF
NA | TRBV12-5 | CASGLVRDRPYEQYF
few | TRBV6-6 | CASSSFEREAPEQYF
NA | TRBV4-2 | CASSQDNRDNEQFF
NA | TRBV9 | CASAFGGHTDTQYF
NA | TRBV5-1 | CASSLEGPGANVLTF
few | TRBV5-6 | CASSLRETQYF
NA | TRBV9 | CASSRPTGQAYTGELFF
NA | TRBV7-9 | CASSLEGTF
NA | TRBV10-2 | CASSFPGRKQETQYF
NA | TRBV2 | CASSERYEQYF
NA | TRBV28 | CASSLGGLTDNEQFF
NA | TRBV7-2 | CASRASGRTTGELFF
NA | TRBV28 | CASSPPRGNTEAFF
once | TRBV9 | CASSVDPGNTIYF
NA | TRBV9 | CASSAPRQGADTQYF
NA | TRBV6-1 | CASILIGTGGHEQYF
NA | TRBV9 | CASSVEGTSGNEQFF
NA | TRBV19 | CASSQYAARLAGATLGETQYF
NA | TRBV28 | CASSFALGAHSAEQFF
NA | TRBV4-1 | CASSQTGLGNTIYF
few | TRBV2 | CASSEDRGWDTQYF
NA | TRBV5-4 | CASSSPGLAFHEQYF
NA | TRBV28 | CAGEEAGTYEQYF
once | TRBV7-8 | CASSSRISGRYNEQFF
NA | TRBV7-9 | CASSFTGWFGSYNSPLHF
few | TRBV28 | CASSGQEVNQPQHF
NA | TRBV11-3 | CASSSLSPNEQFF
medium-sized | TRBV12-5 | CASGGLGSGELFF
NA | TRBV7-8 | CASSSGTASFGNTIYF
NA | TRBV19 | CASSLGFNQPQHF
NA | TRBV7-3 | CASSFSSPGGKNEQFF
NA | TRBV7-9 | CASSHTSTSYTF